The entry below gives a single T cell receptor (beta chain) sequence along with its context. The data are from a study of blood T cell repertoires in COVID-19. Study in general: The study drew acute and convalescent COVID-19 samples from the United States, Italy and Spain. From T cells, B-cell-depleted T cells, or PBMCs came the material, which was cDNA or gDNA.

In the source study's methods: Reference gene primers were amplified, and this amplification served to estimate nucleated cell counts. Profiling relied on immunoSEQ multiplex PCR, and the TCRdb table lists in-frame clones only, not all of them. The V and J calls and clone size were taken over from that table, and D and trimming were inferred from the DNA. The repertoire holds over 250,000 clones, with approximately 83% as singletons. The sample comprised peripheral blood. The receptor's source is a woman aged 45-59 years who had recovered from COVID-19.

The CDR3 here is CASRGLRPLTQYF. DNA of the CDR3: TGTGCCAGCAGGGGTTTGCGGCCATTGACCCAGTACTTC. The V gene is TRBV27, the J gene TRBJ2-5; D is unclear. Between the trimmed V and J ends, which lost 6 bases and 7 bases, there was a span of 15 bases. Germline CDR1 and CDR2: MNHEY and SMNVEV (reference sequence). CDR3 length equals 13 residues.